Reported below is one TCR beta chain. This clone's antigen is unknown. No much larger clone is present one base from it, and per-base qualities are unavailable. Whole blood was collected in K2EDTA tubes by collaborating institutions according to the institutions' own protocols. Collaborator samples were shipped for TCRbeta analysis as frozen whole blood, isolated PBMCs, or DNA extracted from either sample type. The immunoSEQ Assay, a bias-controlled multiplex PCR, was used to amplify TCRbeta CDR3 regions from genomic DNA. The original pipeline was this. Nucleated cell counts per sample were estimated from amplification of reference gene primers within the assay. To quantify the absolute abundance of each unique TCRbeta CDR3 rearrangement, sequence reads were collapsed and filtered. Productive Simpson clonality was computed per sample as the square root of Simpson's diversity index over productive rearrangements. TCRdb holds this immuneACCESS table with in-frame rearrangements only. Some clones are missing; in checked studies, unresolved V genes explain under half, and the rest has no known cause. V and J calls plus clone size are reproduced from that table; the DNA served to infer D and trimming. This sample is represented by some 120,000 clones; approximately 88% of them were singletons. The ten largest clones take up roughly 0.83% of the sample.

The record originates from a study of blood T cell repertoires in COVID-19 (dated by TCRdb to about 2020). Turning to the overall study: Samples from collaborators originated in the United States, Italy and Spain and spanned both the acute and convalescent phases of COVID-19. Nearly every sample came with metadata listing a de-identified subject ID, COVID-19 status, age in years and sex. The prospective study material was composed of cDNA or gDNA derived from T cells, B-cell-depleted T cells, or PBMCs. HLA class I and class II types, where available, came from metadata supplied by the sample provider rather than from assay-based typing. Samples came from the ongoing ImmuneRACE study (first 160 participants) plus 1,254 subjects from 6 global collaborators. A freely available public database, intended as a resource for researchers studying the immune response to SARS-CoV-2, is where the repertoires were released. Deeply sampled blood TCRbeta repertoires from subjects exposed to, actively infected with, or recovered from COVID-19 were included in the dataset. What the work shows at the level of the full study, not this receptor alone: Clinical and demographic metadata were provided uncurated, with the amount varying by source and participant.

Taken from cysteine to phenylalanine, the CDR3 has 11 residues. Just the 33-base CDR3 DNA is kept, in frame starting at base 1. Trimming at the junction amounts to 0 bases on V and 7 bases on J, and the germline ends lie 4 bases apart. CDR1 LGHDT and CDR2 YNNKEL were looked up in the germline V gene (reference sequence). The source material was peripheral blood. The chain joins TRBV3-1 (or the pseudogene TRBV3-2) to TRBJ2-7, with the D gene not confidently named. The receptor's source is a woman aged 70-85 years with acute or convalescent COVID-19. The nucleotide sequence is given as TGTGCCAGCAGCCAAGATGCGGAGCAGTACTTC. Its protein reads: CASSQDAEQYF.